Below, one T cell receptor beta chain is given with its context. What it binds is unknown. The CDR3 consists of 14 residues. CDR1 and CDR2 (germline): ENHRY, SYGVKD. With 10 bases removed from V and 11 bases from J, the gap between germline ends came to 24 bases. The sample belongs to a study of T cell responses to AZD1222 COVID-19 vaccine. Whole-study findings and limits: Repertoires were obtained only post-peak T cell response. Breadth and depth of Spike-specific TCRs rose after two AZD1222 doses. Just a handful of AZD1222 recipients were seropositive at baseline.

Produced via immunoSEQ multiplex PCR; TCRdb's table is partial and in-frame only. This repertoire shows 120,000 to 150,000 clones, 85% to 90% found once; its top ten account for approximately 1.6%. This clonotype was obtained from an adult who received the AZD1222 COVID-19 vaccine. V gene TRBV10-3 combines with J gene TRBJ2-1; D unclear. The input for sequencing was peripheral blood, taken 28 days after the second AZD1222 dose. In nucleotides, the CDR3 is TGTGCCAGCAGAGACTCCAAAGTACCTAATAAGCAGTTCTTC. Protein sequence: CASRDSKVPNKQFF.